This TCR beta chain was captured in a study of blood T cell repertoires in COVID-19. Overall study: Material from acute and convalescent COVID-19 was sourced from the United States, Italy and Spain. In each case, the material was cDNA or gDNA derived from T cells, B-cell-depleted T cells, or PBMCs.

This clone was seen only once. While infection was still active, Seattle patients were enrolled and then followed longitudinally. Original processing methods: Reference gene primer amplification yielded estimated nucleated cell counts. Produced via immunoSEQ multiplex PCR; TCRdb's table is partial and in-frame only. The V and J calls and the clone size are those of that table, but D and trimming were determined from the DNA. The repertoire holds about 220,000 clones, around four fifths seen once, with over 4% in the top ten. The CDR3 has 13 amino acids. Germline CDR1 and CDR2: KGHSH and LQKENI. Trimming shortened V by 5 bases and J by 1 base, and 5 bases separated the two germline ends.

The gene calls are TRBV18 and TRBJ2-2; D unresolved. The sample was peripheral blood. This receptor was identified in a woman aged 65 to 85 with COVID-19, enrolled during active disease. The CDR3 reads CASSDRNTGELFF. CDR3 nucleotide sequence: TGTGCCAGCTCAGATAGGAACACCGGGGAGCTGTTTTTT.